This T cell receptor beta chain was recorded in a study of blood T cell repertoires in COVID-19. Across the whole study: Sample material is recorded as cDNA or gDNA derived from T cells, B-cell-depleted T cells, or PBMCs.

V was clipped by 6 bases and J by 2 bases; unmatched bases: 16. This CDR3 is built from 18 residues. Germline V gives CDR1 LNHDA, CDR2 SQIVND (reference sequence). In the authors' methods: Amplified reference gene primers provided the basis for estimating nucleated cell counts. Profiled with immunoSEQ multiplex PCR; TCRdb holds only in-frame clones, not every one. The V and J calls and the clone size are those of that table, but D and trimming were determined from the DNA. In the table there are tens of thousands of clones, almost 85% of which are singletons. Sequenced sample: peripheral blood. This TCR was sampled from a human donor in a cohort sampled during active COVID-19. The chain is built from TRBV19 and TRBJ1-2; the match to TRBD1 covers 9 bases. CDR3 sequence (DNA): TGTGCCAGTAGGGAGGACTCCGGGACAGGGTGGACCAACTATGGCTACACCTTC. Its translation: CASREDSGTGWTNYGYTF.